These T cell receptor beta chains were read from a single sample in a study of chemoradiotherapy in HPV16-positive cancers. Measured with immunoSEQ multiplex PCR; TCRdb has only the in-frame clones, and not every one. The sample includes roughly 25,000 clones, less than 95% of them seen just once. Specimen collection occurred from a patient who underwent chemoradiotherapy. The receptors were sampled from a human donor with HPV-associated anogenital cancer. Both conserved end residues are part of each CDR3. A D gene is named only where the DNA matches it firmly. The listing skips clone size in some rows; elsewhere it reads once, few, many or a size class.

J,size,D,V,DNA,CDR3
TRBJ1-1,.,.,TRBV27,TGTGCCAGCAGTTTAGGGGGTCCCTACACTGAAGCTTTCTTT,CASSLGGPYTEAFF
TRBJ1-6,.,.,TRBV7-2,TGTGCCAGCAGCTTAGCCGCAGGGGTTAATTCACCCCTCCACTTT,CASSLAAGVNSPLHF
TRBJ1-5,once,TRBD1,TRBV18,TGTGCCAGCTCACTCCACGGGACAGAAGAGCAGCCCCAGCATTTT,CASSLHGTEEQPQHF
TRBJ2-5,.,.,TRBV9,TGTGCCAGCAGTGCGACAGTTTTTAGAGAGACCCAGTACTTC,CASSATVFRETQYF
TRBJ2-7,.,TRBD1,TRBV6-1,TGTGCCAGCAGACTACAGGGGGCTTCCCACGAGCAGTACTTC,CASRLQGASHEQYF
TRBJ1-1,.,TRBD1,TRBV7-3,TGTGCCAGCAGCGTAACCCGGACAGGTACTACCTTGGGAGCTTTCTTT,CASSVTRTGTTLGAFF
TRBJ1-6,once,.,TRBV5-1,TGCGCCAGCAGCTTGGGAAGATTAGGAGGTTTTCAATATAATTCACCCCTCCACTTT,CASSLGRLGGFQYNSPLHF
TRBJ2-2,.,.,TRBV4-2,TGTGCCAGCAGCCAAGATCGAGCCGGGGAGCTGTTTTTT,CASSQDRAGELFF
TRBJ2-1,few,TRBD2,TRBV25-1,TGTGCCAGCAGTGATTACGCGGGAGGGAAGGATGAGCAGTTCTTC,CASSDYAGGKDEQFF
TRBJ2-6,.,.,TRBV28,TGTGCCAGCAGTTTAGAAGTTGGGCGGGGACAACCTGGGGCCAACGTCCTGACTTTC,CASSLEVGRGQPGANVLTF
TRBJ1-2,.,TRBD1,TRBV5-6,TGTGCCAGCAGCTTGCCTGGGACAGGGCGAGGCTACACCTTC,CASSLPGTGRGYTF
TRBJ2-7,.,.,TRBV25-1,TGTGCCAGCAGTAAACTCGATGGGGGCGGGAGCGAGCAGTACTTC,CASSKLDGGGSEQYF
TRBJ1-5,.,TRBD1,TRBV19,TGTGCCAGTTCCGAGACAGGGAACAATCAGCCCCAGCATTTT,CASSETGNNQPQHF
TRBJ1-1,.,.,TRBV2,TGTGCCAGCATTTACATGAGGGGCGAAGCTTTCTTT,CASIYMRGEAFF
TRBJ2-6,.,.,TRBV7-2,TGTGCCAGCAGCTTGGGGGCGGCCGGGGCCAACGTCCTGACTTTC,CASSLGAAGANVLTF
TRBJ2-3,.,.,TRBV7-2,TGTGCCAGCAGCTTAATGGCTAGCTCTAGCACAGATACGCAGTATTTT,CASSLMASSSTDTQYF
TRBJ2-7,.,.,TRBV10-3,TGTGCCATCAGTGAGACTGACCGGACAAACTGGGAGCAGTACTTC,CAISETDRTNWEQYF
TRBJ2-1,.,TRBD2,TRBV25-1,TGTGCCAGCACTTCAGAGCGGGAGGGCTACAATGAGCAGTTCTTC,CASTSEREGYNEQFF
TRBJ1-5,.,.,TRBV7-9,TGTGCCAGCAGCTCTTGGGGGACTGGACAAAATCAGCCCCAGCATTTT,CASSSWGTGQNQPQHF
TRBJ2-3,few,TRBD2,TRBV15,TGTGCCACCGCCGAGACGGGGGGGCGGGATACGCAGTATTTT,CATAETGGRDTQYF
TRBJ1-4,.,.,TRBV11-2,TGTGCCAGCAGCCCCTGGGCAGGGAGTGAAAAACTGTTTTTT,CASSPWAGSEKLFF
TRBJ2-3,.,.,TRBV9,TGTGCCAGCAGCGTAGCGGGGGCGATCAGCACAGATACGCAGTATTTT,CASSVAGAISTDTQYF
TRBJ2-2,.,.,TRBV5-1,TGCGCCAGCAGCCGACCCGACGGATTCACCGGGGAGCTGTTTTTT,CASSRPDGFTGELFF
TRBJ1-1,few,.,TRBV20-1,TGCAGTGCTAGGGTGAACACTGAAGCTTTCTTT,CSARVNTEAFF
TRBJ1-1,.,.,TRBV14,TGTGCCAGCAGCCAAGAATGGGGAACTGAAGCTTTCTTT,CASSQEWGTEAFF
TRBJ1-6,.,.,TRBV5-8,TGTGCCAGCAGCCTACCGACAGGTTATAATTCACCCCTCCACTTT,CASSLPTGYNSPLHF
TRBJ1-6,.,.,TRBV18,TGTGCCAGCTCACCGGATGGTCGTTCCGATTCACCCCTCCACTTT,CASSPDGRSDSPLHF
TRBJ1-1,.,TRBD1,TRBV5-1,TGCGCCAGCAGCCGGGACAGGGAAGGTGAAGCTTTCTTT,CASSRDREGEAFF
TRBJ1-5,.,.,TRBV5-8,TGTGCCAGCACTCCCGTGGACAGCTTCAATGAGGCCCAGCATTTT,CASTPVDSFNEAQHF